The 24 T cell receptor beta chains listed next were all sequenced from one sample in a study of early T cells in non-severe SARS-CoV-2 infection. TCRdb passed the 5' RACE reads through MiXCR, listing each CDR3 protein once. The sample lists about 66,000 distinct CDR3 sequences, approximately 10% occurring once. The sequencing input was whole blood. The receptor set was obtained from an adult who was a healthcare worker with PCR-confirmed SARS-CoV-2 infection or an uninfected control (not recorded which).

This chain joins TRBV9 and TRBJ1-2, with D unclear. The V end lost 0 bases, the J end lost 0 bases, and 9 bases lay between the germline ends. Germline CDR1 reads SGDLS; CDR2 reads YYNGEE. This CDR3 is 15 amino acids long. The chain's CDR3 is CASSVDRGSNYGYTF. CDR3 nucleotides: TGTGCCAGCAGCGTAGATAGAGGTTCTAACTATGGCTACACCTTC.

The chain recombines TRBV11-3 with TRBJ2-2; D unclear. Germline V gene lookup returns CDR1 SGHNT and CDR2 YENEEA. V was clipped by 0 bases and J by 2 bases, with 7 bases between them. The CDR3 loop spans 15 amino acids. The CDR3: CASSLEQPNTGELFF. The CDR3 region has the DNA TGTGCCAGCAGCTTAGAACAGCCTAACACCGGGGAGCTGTTTTTT.

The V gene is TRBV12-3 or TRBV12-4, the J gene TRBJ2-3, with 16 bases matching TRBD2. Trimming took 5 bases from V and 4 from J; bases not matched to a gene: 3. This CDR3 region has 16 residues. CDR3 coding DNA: TGTGCCAGCAGTCCGGGGACTAGCGGGAGGGCAGATACGCAGTATTTT. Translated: CASSPGTSGRADTQYF.

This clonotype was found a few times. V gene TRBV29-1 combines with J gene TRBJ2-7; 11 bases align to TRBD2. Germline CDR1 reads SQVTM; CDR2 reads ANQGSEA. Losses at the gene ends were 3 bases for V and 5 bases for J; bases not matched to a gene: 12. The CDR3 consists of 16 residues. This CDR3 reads CSVDAGTSGSTDEQYF. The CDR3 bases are TGCAGCGTTGACGCGGGTACTAGCGGGAGCACGGACGAGCAGTACTTC.

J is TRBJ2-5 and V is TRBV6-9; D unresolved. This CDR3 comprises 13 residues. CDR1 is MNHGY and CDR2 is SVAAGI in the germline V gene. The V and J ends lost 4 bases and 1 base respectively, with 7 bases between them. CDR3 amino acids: CASSSHIQETQYF. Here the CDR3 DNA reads TGTGCCAGCAGTTCCCACATCCAAGAGACCCAGTACTTC.

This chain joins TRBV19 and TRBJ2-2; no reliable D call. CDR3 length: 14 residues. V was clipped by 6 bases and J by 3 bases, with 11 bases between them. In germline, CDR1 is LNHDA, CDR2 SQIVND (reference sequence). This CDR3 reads CASRRTLDTGELFF. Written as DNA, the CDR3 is TGTGCCAGTAGGAGGACGCTGGACACCGGGGAGCTGTTTTTT.

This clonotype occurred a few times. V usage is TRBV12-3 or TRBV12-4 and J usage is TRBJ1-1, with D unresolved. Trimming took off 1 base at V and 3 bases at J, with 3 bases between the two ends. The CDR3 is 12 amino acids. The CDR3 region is CASSLVHTEAFF. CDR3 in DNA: TGTGCCAGCAGTTTAGTTCACACTGAAGCTTTCTTT.

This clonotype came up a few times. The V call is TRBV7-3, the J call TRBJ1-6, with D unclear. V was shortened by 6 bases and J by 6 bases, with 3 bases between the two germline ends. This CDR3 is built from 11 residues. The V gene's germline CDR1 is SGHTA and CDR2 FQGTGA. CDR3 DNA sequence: TGTGCCAGCAGTCCTAATTCACCCCTCCACTTT. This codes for CASSPNSPLHF.

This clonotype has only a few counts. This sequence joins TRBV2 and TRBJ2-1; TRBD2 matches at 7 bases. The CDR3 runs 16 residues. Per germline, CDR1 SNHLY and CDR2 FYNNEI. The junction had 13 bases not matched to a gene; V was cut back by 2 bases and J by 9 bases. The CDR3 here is CASSERAGLGTSEQFF. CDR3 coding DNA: TGTGCCAGCAGTGAAAGAGCGGGGTTGGGTACTTCTGAGCAGTTCTTC.

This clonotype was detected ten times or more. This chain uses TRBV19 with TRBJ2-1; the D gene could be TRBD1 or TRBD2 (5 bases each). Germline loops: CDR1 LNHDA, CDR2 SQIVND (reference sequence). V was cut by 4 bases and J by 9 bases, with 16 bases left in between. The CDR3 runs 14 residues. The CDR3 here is CASSRGSWGSEQFF. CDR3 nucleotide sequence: TGTGCCAGTAGTAGGGGTTCGTGGGGGAGTGAGCAGTTCTTC.

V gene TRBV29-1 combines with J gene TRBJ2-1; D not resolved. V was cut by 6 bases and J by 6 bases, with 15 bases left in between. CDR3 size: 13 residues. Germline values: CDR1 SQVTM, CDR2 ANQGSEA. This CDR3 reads CSVPTTCLNEQFF. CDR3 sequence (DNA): TGCAGCGTACCGACGACTTGCCTCAATGAGCAGTTCTTC.

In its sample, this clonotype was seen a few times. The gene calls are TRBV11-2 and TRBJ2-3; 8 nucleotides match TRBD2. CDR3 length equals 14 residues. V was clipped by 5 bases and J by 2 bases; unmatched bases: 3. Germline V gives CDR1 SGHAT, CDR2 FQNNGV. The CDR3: CASSQTSATDTQYF. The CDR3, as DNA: TGTGCCAGCAGCCAGACTAGCGCCACAGATACGCAGTATTTT.

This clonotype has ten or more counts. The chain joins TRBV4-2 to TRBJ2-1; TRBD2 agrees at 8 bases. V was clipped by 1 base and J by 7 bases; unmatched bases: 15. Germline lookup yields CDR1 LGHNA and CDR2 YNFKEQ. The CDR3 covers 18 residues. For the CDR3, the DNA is TGTGCCAGCAGCCAAGTGCTCTGGGGGCTAGCGGGTGGGAATGAGCAGTTCTTC. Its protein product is CASSQVLWGLAGGNEQFF.

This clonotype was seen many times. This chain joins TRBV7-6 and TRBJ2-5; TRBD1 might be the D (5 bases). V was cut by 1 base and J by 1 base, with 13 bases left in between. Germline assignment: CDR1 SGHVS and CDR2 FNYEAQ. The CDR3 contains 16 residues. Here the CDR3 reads CASSLGPRVLQETQYF. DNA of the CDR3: TGTGCCAGCAGCTTAGGCCCCAGGGTACTCCAAGAGACCCAGTACTTC.

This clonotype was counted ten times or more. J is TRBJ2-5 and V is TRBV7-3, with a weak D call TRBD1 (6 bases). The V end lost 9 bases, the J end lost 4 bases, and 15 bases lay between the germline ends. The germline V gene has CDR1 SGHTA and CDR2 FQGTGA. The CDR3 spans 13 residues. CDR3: CASSRGPRETQYF. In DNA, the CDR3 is TGTGCCAGTTCCAGGGGCCCCAGAGAGACCCAGTACTTC.

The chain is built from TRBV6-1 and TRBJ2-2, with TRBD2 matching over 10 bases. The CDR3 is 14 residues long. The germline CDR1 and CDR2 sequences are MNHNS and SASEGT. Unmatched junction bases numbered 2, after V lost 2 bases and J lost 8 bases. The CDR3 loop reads CASSELAGEGELFF. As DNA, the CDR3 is TGTGCCAGCAGTGAACTAGCGGGAGAGGGGGAGCTGTTTTTT.

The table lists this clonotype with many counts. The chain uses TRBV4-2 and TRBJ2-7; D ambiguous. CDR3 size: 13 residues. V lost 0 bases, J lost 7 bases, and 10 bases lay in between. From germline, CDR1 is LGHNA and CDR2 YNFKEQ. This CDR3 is CASSQEARLEQYF. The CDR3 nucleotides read TGTGCCAGCAGCCAAGAAGCCCGATTGGAGCAGTACTTC.

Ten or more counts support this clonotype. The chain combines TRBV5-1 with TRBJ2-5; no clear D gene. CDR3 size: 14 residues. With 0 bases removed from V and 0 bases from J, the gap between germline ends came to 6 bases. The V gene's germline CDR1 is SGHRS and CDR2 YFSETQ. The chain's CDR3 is CASSLGPDQETQYF. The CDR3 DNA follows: TGCGCCAGCAGCTTGGGTCCAGACCAAGAGACCCAGTACTTC.

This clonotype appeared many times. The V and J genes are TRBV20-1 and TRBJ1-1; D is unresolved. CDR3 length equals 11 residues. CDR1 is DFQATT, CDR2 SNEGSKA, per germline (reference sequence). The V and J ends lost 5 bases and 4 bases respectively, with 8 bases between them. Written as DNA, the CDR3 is TGCAGTGCTTGGGTGAGCACTGAAGCTTTCTTT. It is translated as CSAWVSTEAFF.

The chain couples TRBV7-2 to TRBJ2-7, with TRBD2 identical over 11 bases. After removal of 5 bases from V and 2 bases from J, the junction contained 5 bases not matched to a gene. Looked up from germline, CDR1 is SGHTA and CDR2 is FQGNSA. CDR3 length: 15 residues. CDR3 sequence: CASSTGLAAAYEQYF. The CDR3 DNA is TGTGCCAGCAGCACGGGACTAGCGGCGGCCTACGAGCAGTACTTC.

The CDR3 is CSARGTSAGMGTQYF. CDR3 nucleotide sequence: TGCAGTGCTAGGGGGACTAGCGCTGGTATGGGGACCCAGTACTTC. The rearrangement uses TRBV20-1 and TRBJ2-5, with 10 positions matching TRBD2. V was pared by 3 bases and J by 7 bases, with 11 bases of the junction left unmatched. This CDR3 region has 15 residues. CDR1 is DFQATT and CDR2 is SNEGSKA in the germline V gene (reference sequence).

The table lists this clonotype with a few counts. The chain's CDR3 is CASSLNGGSDYEQYF. CDR3 in DNA: TGTGCCAGCAGCTTAAACGGAGGGTCCGACTACGAGCAGTACTTC. V and J are TRBV7-3 and TRBJ2-7, with D maybe TRBD2 (6 bases). The CDR3 length is 15 residues. V was cut by 1 base and J by 3 bases, with 13 bases left in between. Germline V lookup: CDR1 SGHTA, CDR2 FQGTGA.

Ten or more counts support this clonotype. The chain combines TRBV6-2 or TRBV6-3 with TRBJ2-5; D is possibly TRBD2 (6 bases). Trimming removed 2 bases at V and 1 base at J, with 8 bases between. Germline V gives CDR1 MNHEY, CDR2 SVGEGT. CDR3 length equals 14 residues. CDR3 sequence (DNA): TGTGCCAGCAGTTACGGCGGGACCCAAGAGACCCAGTACTTC. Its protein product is CASSYGGTQETQYF.

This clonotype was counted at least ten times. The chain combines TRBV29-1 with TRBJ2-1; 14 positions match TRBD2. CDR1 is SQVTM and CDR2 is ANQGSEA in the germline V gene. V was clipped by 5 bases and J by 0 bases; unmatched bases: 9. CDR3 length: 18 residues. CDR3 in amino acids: CSVLIPGTSGSSYNEQFF. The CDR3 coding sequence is TGCAGCGTTCTGATTCCCGGGACTAGCGGGAGCTCCTACAATGAGCAGTTCTTC.